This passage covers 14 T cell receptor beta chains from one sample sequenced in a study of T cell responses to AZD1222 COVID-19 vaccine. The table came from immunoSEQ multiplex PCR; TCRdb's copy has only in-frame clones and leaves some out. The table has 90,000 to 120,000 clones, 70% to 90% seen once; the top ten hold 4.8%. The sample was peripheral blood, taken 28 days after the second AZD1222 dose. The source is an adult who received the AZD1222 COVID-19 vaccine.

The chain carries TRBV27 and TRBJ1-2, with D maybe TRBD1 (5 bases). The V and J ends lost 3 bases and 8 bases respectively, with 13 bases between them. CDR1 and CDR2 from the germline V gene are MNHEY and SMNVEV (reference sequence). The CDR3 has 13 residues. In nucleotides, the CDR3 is TGTGCCAGCAGTTTCCGGGACGGTCGCGGCTACACCTTC. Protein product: CASSFRDGRGYTF.

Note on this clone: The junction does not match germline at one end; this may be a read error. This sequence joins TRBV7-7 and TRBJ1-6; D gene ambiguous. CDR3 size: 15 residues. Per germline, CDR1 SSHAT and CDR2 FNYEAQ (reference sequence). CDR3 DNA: TGTGCTAGCAGCTTCCCGAGCTCCTATAATTCACCCCTCCACTTT. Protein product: CASSFPSSYNSPLHF.

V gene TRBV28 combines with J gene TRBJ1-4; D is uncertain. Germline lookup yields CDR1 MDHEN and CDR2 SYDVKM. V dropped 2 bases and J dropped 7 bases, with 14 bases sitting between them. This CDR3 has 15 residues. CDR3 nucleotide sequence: TGTGCCAGCAGTTTAACACCCAGTGTTGGTGAAAAACTGTTTTTT. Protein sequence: CASSLTPSVGEKLFF.

This chain's CDR3 is CASSLIGQPQHF. The DNA of the CDR3 is TGTGCCAGCAGCTTAATTGGTCAGCCCCAGCATTTT. The chain employs TRBV7-9 and TRBJ1-5; D ambiguous. Germline V CDR1 and CDR2: SEHNR, FQNEAQ (reference sequence). Trimming shortened V by 2 bases and J by 6 bases, and 5 bases separated the two germline ends. The CDR3 sequence is 12 residues long. Filled out from reference TRBV7-9 and TRBJ1-5, the complete variable domain reads DTGVSQNPRHKITKRGQNVTFRCDPISEHNRLYWYRQTLGQGPEFLTYFQNEAQLEKSRLLSDRFSAERPKGSFSTLEIQRTEQGDSAMYLCASSLIGQPQHFGDGTRLSIL.

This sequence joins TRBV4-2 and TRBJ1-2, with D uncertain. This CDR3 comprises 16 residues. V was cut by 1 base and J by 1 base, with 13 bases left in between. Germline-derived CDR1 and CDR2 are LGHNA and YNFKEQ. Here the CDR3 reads CASSQGSPGSNYGYTF. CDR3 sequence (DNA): TGTGCCAGCAGCCAAGGGTCGCCGGGGAGTAACTATGGCTACACCTTC.

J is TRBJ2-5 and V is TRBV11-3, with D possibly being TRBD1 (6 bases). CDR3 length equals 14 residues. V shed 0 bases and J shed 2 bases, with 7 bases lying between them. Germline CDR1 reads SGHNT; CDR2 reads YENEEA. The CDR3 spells CASSLDGTQETQYF. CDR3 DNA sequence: TGTGCCAGCAGCTTAGATGGGACACAAGAGACCCAGTACTTC.

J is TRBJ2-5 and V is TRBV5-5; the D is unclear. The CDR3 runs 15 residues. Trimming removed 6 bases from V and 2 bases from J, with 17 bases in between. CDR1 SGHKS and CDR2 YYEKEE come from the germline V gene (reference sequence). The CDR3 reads CASIDLRSSQETQYF. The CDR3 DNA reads TGTGCCAGCATCGACCTCCGATCTTCACAAGAGACCCAGTACTTC.

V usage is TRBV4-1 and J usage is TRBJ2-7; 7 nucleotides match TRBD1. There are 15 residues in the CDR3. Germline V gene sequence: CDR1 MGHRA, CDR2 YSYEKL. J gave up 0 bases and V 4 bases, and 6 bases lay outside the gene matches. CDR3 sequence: CASSPFSGGSYEQYF. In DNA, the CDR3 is TGCGCCAGCAGCCCGTTTTCAGGGGGCTCCTACGAGCAGTACTTC.

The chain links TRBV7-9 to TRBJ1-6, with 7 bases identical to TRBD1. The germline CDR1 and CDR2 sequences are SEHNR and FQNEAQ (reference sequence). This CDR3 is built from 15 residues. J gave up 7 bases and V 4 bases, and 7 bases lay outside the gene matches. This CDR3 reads CASSSRGLRNSPLHF. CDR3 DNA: TGTGCCAGCAGCTCCAGGGGGTTGAGGAATTCACCCCTCCACTTT.

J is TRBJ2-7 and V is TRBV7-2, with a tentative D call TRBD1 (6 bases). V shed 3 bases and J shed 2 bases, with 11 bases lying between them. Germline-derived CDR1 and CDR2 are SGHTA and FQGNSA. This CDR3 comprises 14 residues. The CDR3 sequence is CASSLSAGAYEQYF. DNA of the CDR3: TGTGCCAGCAGCTTGAGCGCAGGGGCCTACGAGCAGTACTTC.

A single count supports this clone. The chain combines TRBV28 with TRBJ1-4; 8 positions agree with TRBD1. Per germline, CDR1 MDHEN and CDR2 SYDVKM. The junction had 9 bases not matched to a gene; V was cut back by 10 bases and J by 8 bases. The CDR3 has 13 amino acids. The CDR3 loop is CATGDRSVEKLFF. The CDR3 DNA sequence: TGTGCCACTGGGGACAGGTCGGTCGAAAAACTGTTTTTT.

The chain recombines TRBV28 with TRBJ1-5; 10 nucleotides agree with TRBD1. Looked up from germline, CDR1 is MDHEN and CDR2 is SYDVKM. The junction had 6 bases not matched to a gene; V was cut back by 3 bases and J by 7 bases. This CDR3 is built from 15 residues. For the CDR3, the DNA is TGTGCCAGCAGTTTTCGACAGGGGGCTGAACAGCCCCAGCATTTT. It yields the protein CASSFRQGAEQPQHF. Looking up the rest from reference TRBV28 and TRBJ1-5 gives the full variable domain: DVKVTQSSRYLVKRTGEKVFLECVQDMDHENMFWYRQDPGLGLRLIYFSYDVKMKEKGDIPEGYSVSREKKERFSLILESASTNQTSMYLCASSFRQGAEQPQHFGDGTRLSIL.

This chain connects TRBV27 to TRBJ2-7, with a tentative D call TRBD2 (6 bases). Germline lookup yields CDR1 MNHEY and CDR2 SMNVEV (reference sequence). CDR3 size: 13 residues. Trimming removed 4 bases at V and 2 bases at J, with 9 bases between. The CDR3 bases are TGTGCCAGCAGTTCACCGGGAGCCTACGAGCAGTACTTC. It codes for CASSSPGAYEQYF.

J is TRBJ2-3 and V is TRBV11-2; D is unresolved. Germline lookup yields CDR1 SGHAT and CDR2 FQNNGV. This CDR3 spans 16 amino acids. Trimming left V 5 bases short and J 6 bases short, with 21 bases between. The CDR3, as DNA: TGTGCCAGCAGCCCTAACTGGGCCTCGGCCACCGATACGCAGTATTTT. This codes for CASSPNWASATDTQYF.